One sample yielded the 19 T cell receptor beta chains listed below, sequenced in a study of shared clonotypes between healthy human individuals. Here immunoSEQ multiplex PCR was the method, and the copy in TCRdb shows in-frame clones only, minus some. The sample has roughly 2 million clones, around 96% seen once. As defined, naive CD8 cells were CD45RO-negative and positively selected for CCR7, with terminally differentiated effector memory CD45RA+ cells excluded. What was sequenced was naive CD8+ T cells sorted from blood. The receptors shown here come from a man aged 18 to 30 in good health.

The chain carries TRBV6-5 and TRBJ2-7, with 7 bases lining up with TRBD1. V was clipped by 0 bases and J by 3 bases; unmatched bases: 8. The CDR3 contains 16 residues. Germline values: CDR1 MNHEY, CDR2 SVGAGI. CDR3 region: CASSYSTGVTFYEQYF. In DNA form, the CDR3 reads TGTGCCAGCAGTTACTCAACAGGGGTTACTTTCTACGAGCAGTACTTC.

This chain joins TRBV5-3 and TRBJ1-5; maybe TRBD1 (6 bases). TRBV5-3 is an ORF; its function is uncertain. V shed 8 bases and J shed 8 bases, with 17 bases lying between them. CDR3 size: 13 residues. The CDR3 sequence: CARDANREKPQHF. DNA of the CDR3: TGTGCCAGGGATGCTAACAGGGAAAAGCCCCAGCATTTT.

V gene TRBV27 combines with J gene TRBJ2-2; TRBD2 agrees at 9 bases. Trimming removed 3 bases from V and 4 bases from J; junction bases left unmatched: 6. CDR3 length: 16 residues. Germline CDR1 is MNHEY and CDR2 is SMNVEV (reference sequence). The CDR3 bases are TGTGCCAGCAGTTTCGGTCTAGCGGGAATCACCGGGGAGCTGTTTTTT. The encoded protein is CASSFGLAGITGELFF.

V and J are TRBV28 and TRBJ2-3; 13 nucleotides line up with TRBD2. The CDR3 has 16 residues. Germline V gene lookup returns CDR1 MDHEN and CDR2 SYDVKM. J lost 2 bases, V lost 6 bases, and 5 bases had no gene match. The CDR3 DNA follows: TGTGCCAGCAGCTCGACTAGCGGGGGGATCACAGATACGCAGTATTTT. Translated: CASSSTSGGITDTQYF.

The chain has TRBV27 and TRBJ2-5; 9 nucleotides agree with TRBD2. V dropped 5 bases and J dropped 1; count of bases not matched to a gene: 2. Germline V gene data show CDR1 as MNHEY and CDR2 as SMNVEV (reference sequence). This CDR3 spans 14 amino acids. CDR3: CASSERGAQETQYF. Written as DNA, the CDR3 is TGTGCCAGCAGTGAGCGGGGGGCCCAAGAGACCCAGTACTTC.

The V gene is TRBV6-6, the J gene TRBJ2-1; maybe TRBD2 (6 bases). Trimming took 5 bases from V and 6 from J, leaving 17 bases between them. CDR3 length: 15 amino acids. Germline lookup yields CDR1 MNHNY and CDR2 SVGAGI (reference sequence). The CDR3 nucleotides are TGTGCCAGCAGTGACCGGGACTCCTTCATCAATGAGCAGTTCTTC. This sequence encodes CASSDRDSFINEQFF.

The chain has TRBV10-3 and TRBJ2-2; TRBD2 aligns across 8 bases. Trimming took 3 bases from V and 5 from J; bases not matched to a gene: 11. The CDR3 has 17 residues. CDR1 and CDR2 (germline): ENHRY, SYGVKD. The CDR3 DNA is TGTGCCATCAGTGATGTGACTAGCGACCCTGGTACCGGGGAGCTGTTTTTT. This sequence encodes CAISDVTSDPGTGELFF.

This chain connects TRBV5-4 to TRBJ2-7; D is possibly TRBD1 (7 bases). Between the trimmed V and J ends, which lost 4 bases and 3 bases, there was a span of 14 bases. Germline CDR1 and CDR2: SGHNT and YYREEE (reference sequence). The CDR3 is made up of 14 amino acids. The CDR3 nucleotides are TGTGCCAGCAGCACAAACAGGGGAGGCTACGAGCAGTACTTC. Residues: CASSTNRGGYEQYF. Full variable domain (missing parts from reference TRBV5-4 and TRBJ2-7): ETGVTQSPTHLIKTRGQQVTLRCSSQSGHNTVSWYQQALGQGPQFIFQYYREEENGRGNFPPRFSGLQFPNYSSELNVNALELDDSALYLCASSTNRGGYEQYFGPGTRLTVT.

The chain uses TRBV4-1 and TRBJ1-6; TRBD1 matches at 7 bases. This CDR3 is built from 13 residues. Germline V gene lookup returns CDR1 MGHRA and CDR2 YSYEKL. The ends lost 5 bases at V and 8 bases at J; junction bases unmatched: 3. Here the CDR3 DNA reads TGCGCCAGCAGCGGCAGGGGGTATTCACCCCTCCACTTT. Encoded protein: CASSGRGYSPLHF.

The chain recombines TRBV6-5 with TRBJ1-6; 7 nucleotides match TRBD1. This CDR3 has 14 amino acids. The V and J ends lost 2 bases and 10 bases, in that order; junction bases with no gene match: 5. Germline CDR1 reads MNHEY; CDR2 reads SVGAGI. The CDR3 here is CASSYRQGRSPLHF. The CDR3 DNA sequence: TGTGCCAGCAGTTACCGACAGGGTCGCTCACCCCTCCACTTT.

The V gene is TRBV10-1, the J gene TRBJ2-1; 13 bases agree with TRBD2. V was clipped by 6 bases and J by 10 bases; unmatched bases: 18. CDR1 and CDR2 (germline): WNHNN, SYGVQD (reference sequence). The CDR3 contains 18 residues. CDR3 in amino acids: CASSPGLAGITSGREQFF. CDR3 sequence (DNA): TGCGCCAGCAGCCCGGGACTAGCGGGAATAACGAGCGGTAGAGAGCAGTTCTTC.

The CDR3 sequence is CASSLDYNEQFF. In nucleotides, the CDR3 is TGTGCCAGCAGCTTAGACTACAATGAGCAGTTCTTC. This chain joins TRBV7-6 and TRBJ2-1; D is ambiguous. The germline V gene encodes CDR1 SGHVS and CDR2 FNYEAQ. V was shortened by 1 base and J by 3 bases, with 1 base between the two germline ends. CDR3 size: 12 residues.

The chain employs TRBV5-1 and TRBJ2-1, with 8 bases lining up with TRBD2. V lost 4 bases to trimming and J lost 4 bases; unmatched junction nucleotides: 10. The germline CDR1 and CDR2 sequences are SGHRS and YFSETQ. This CDR3 contains 16 residues. The CDR3 sequence is CASSPSVAGGYNEQFF. DNA for the CDR3: TGCGCCAGCAGCCCCTCGGTTGCGGGAGGTTACAATGAGCAGTTCTTC.

This clone appeared a single time. This chain links TRBV13 with TRBJ2-3, with TRBD2 matching over 13 bases. The junction had 2 bases not matched to a gene; V was cut back by 0 bases and J by 2 bases. This CDR3 spans 17 amino acids. Germline CDR1 PRHDT, CDR2 FYEKMQ (reference sequence). The CDR3 sequence is CASSLGGLAGVTDTQYF. The CDR3 nucleotides are TGTGCCAGCAGCTTAGGAGGACTAGCGGGGGTCACAGATACGCAGTATTTT.

The chain is built from TRBV5-1 and TRBJ2-3; TRBD2 agrees at 8 bases. V shed 4 bases, J shed 4 bases, and the junction held 8 bases outside the gene matches. The CDR3 extends over 15 amino acids. Germline assignment: CDR1 SGHRS and CDR2 YFSETQ. CDR3 DNA sequence: TGCGCCAGCAGCCCGCTAGCGGGTCCCCCAGATACGCAGTATTTT. This encodes CASSPLAGPPDTQYF. The complete variable domain, with remaining parts taken from reference TRBV5-1 and TRBJ2-3, reads KAGVTQTPRYLIKTRGQQVTLSCSPISGHRSVSWYQQTPGQGLQFLFEYFSETQRNKGNFPGRFSGRQFSNSRSEMNVSTLELGDSALYLCASSPLAGPPDTQYFGPGTRLTVL.

This clone was found a few times. The chain links TRBV5-6 to TRBJ2-2; no reliable D call. Germline CDR1 is SGHDT and CDR2 is YYEEEE. V was pared by 0 bases and J by 5 bases, with 5 bases between. This CDR3 contains 13 residues. The CDR3 loop is CASSLAETGELFF. The CDR3 DNA is TGTGCCAGCAGCTTGGCTGAGACCGGGGAGCTGTTTTTT.

The chain joins TRBV5-1 to TRBJ2-7; TRBD1 is a possible D gene (6 bases). Trimming took off 2 bases at V and 3 bases at J, with 12 bases between the two ends. Germline lookup yields CDR1 SGHRS and CDR2 YFSETQ. The CDR3 runs 14 residues. CDR3 loop: CASSFTGIDYEQYF. Written as DNA, the CDR3 is TGCGCCAGCAGCTTTACAGGGATAGACTACGAGCAGTACTTC.

The genes are TRBV4-3 and TRBJ2-1; D is possibly TRBD2 (6 bases). The CDR3 is 15 residues long. Germline assignment: CDR1 LGHNA and CDR2 YSLEER. Trimming took 1 base from V and 6 from J, leaving 13 bases between them. The CDR3 reads CASSQVGSGGNEQFF. The DNA for the CDR3 is TGCGCCAGCAGCCAAGTAGGTAGCGGTGGCAATGAGCAGTTCTTC.

V usage is TRBV18 and J usage is TRBJ2-7, with a tentative D call TRBD2 (5 bases). Germline CDR1 reads KGHSH; CDR2 reads LQKENI. The CDR3 is made up of 14 amino acids. Between the trimmed V and J ends, which lost 0 bases and 4 bases, there was a span of 10 bases. The CDR3 spells CASSPPGVGYEQYF. The DNA for the CDR3 is TGTGCCAGCTCACCACCCGGGGTTGGATACGAGCAGTACTTC.